The next 17 T cell receptor beta chains were all read from a single sample in a study of blood T cell repertoires in COVID-19. The data were produced by immunoSEQ multiplex PCR, yet TCRdb's version contains in-frame clones alone and is incomplete. The table lists roughly 250,000 clones, 80% to 85% of them singletons. Sequencing was carried out using peripheral blood. The receptors here all came from an older woman with active or convalescent COVID-19.

This chain links TRBV7-2 with TRBJ2-3; 7 nucleotides line up with TRBD1. Germline CDR1 is SGHTA and CDR2 is FQGNSA. V shed 1 base, J shed 1 base, and the junction held 5 bases outside the gene matches. CDR3 size: 16 residues. Written as DNA, the CDR3 is TGTGCCAGCAGCTTAGACAGGGGCTGGGGCACAGATACGCAGTATTTT. The encoded protein is CASSLDRGWGTDTQYF.

The chain has TRBV5-1 and TRBJ2-1; 8 bases are shared with TRBD1. This CDR3 spans 15 amino acids. V dropped 5 bases and J dropped 9; count of bases not matched to a gene: 13. CDR1 SGHRS and CDR2 YFSETQ come from the germline V gene. CDR3 region: CASSLLGQGAGEQFF. For the CDR3, the DNA is TGCGCCAGCAGTCTGTTAGGGCAGGGGGCCGGTGAGCAGTTCTTC.

The chain couples TRBV18 to TRBJ1-3, with D uncertain. CDR3 size: 13 residues. Germline loops: CDR1 KGHSH, CDR2 LQKENI. V dropped 3 bases and J dropped 4 bases, with 7 bases sitting between them. This chain's CDR3 is CASSPLEGNTIYF. The DNA for the CDR3 is TGTGCCAGCTCACCCCTAGAGGGAAACACCATATATTTT.

In this sample, this clone turned up once. In nucleotides, the CDR3 is TGTGCCAGTAGTATAGTCGCAGGCGGGGAATCACCCCTCCACTTT. Residues: CASSIVAGGESPLHF. This chain connects TRBV19 to TRBJ1-6, with D hard to call. Trimming removed 1 base from V and 10 bases from J, with 14 bases in between. Looked up from germline, CDR1 is LNHDA and CDR2 is SQIVND (reference sequence). The CDR3 length is 15 residues. The entire variable domain, with the rest obtained from reference TRBV19 and TRBJ1-6, is as follows: DGGITQSPKYLFRKEGQNVTLSCEQNLNHDAMYWYRQDPGQGLRLIYYSQIVNDFQKGDIAEGYSVSREKKESFPLTVTSAQKNPTAFYLCASSIVAGGESPLHFGNGTRLTVT.

The chain couples TRBV18 to TRBJ1-6; 7 bases line up with TRBD1. Germline CDR1 KGHSH, CDR2 LQKENI. V lost 2 bases and J lost 0; bases outside the gene matches: 13. The CDR3 totals 20 residues. DNA of the CDR3: TGTGCCAGCTCACCAGTTCCGCGGGGACAGTATAGCTCCTATAATTCACCCCTCCACTTT. Translation: CASSPVPRGQYSSYNSPLHF.

The V gene is TRBV4-3, the J gene TRBJ1-2; 7 bases align to TRBD1. This CDR3 spans 16 amino acids. J was trimmed by 3 bases and V by 2 bases; bases with no gene match: 9. CDR1 and CDR2 (germline): LGHNA, YSLEER. The CDR3 loop is CASSQNPGTAHYGYTF. In nucleotides, the CDR3 is TGCGCCAGCAGCCAAAACCCCGGGACAGCACACTATGGCTACACCTTC.

The V gene is TRBV19, the J gene TRBJ1-5; D is perhaps TRBD1 (6 bases). Germline V gene lookup returns CDR1 LNHDA and CDR2 SQIVND (reference sequence). The CDR3 totals 20 residues. Between the trimmed V and J ends, which lost 7 bases and 3 bases, there was a span of 31 bases. CDR3 loop: CASTYRGGLRLVPLNQPQHF. In DNA form, the CDR3 reads TGTGCCAGTACCTATAGGGGGGGGTTGAGACTGGTTCCCCTCAATCAGCCCCAGCATTTT.

The chain couples TRBV7-2 to TRBJ1-3; a weak D match, TRBD1 (6 bases). The CDR3 covers 16 residues. Germline CDR1 and CDR2: SGHTA and FQGNSA. The V end was cut by 4 bases, the J end by 0 bases, with 13 bases between. CDR3 in DNA: TGTGCCAGCAGCTCTGGGGGCGCCAGCTCTGGAAACACCATATATTTT. It translates to CASSSGGASSGNTIYF.

This clone was picked up a small number of times. This sequence joins TRBV15 and TRBJ1-5; tentative D call: TRBD1 (5 bases). V was shortened by 4 bases and J by 3 bases, with 10 bases between the two germline ends. Germline V gene lookup returns CDR1 LNHNV and CDR2 YYDKDF (reference sequence). The length of the CDR3 is 14 residues. CDR3 region: CATSKRDVNQPQHF. For the CDR3, the DNA is TGTGCCACCAGCAAGCGGGACGTCAATCAGCCCCAGCATTTT.

This clone occurred a few times. This rearrangement joins TRBV7-2 to TRBJ2-5; TRBD1 aligns across 10 bases. This CDR3 spans 14 amino acids. Trimming cost V 5 bases and J 5 bases; bases outside gene matches: 5. The germline CDR1 and CDR2 sequences are SGHTA and FQGNSA. The CDR3 region has the DNA TGTGCCAGCAGCACCGGGACAGGGGTCGAGACCCAGTACTTC. It yields the protein CASSTGTGVETQYF.

The chain joins TRBV10-3 to TRBJ2-3; TRBD2 aligns across 7 bases. The germline CDR1 and CDR2 sequences are ENHRY and SYGVKD. After removal of 8 bases from V and 0 bases from J, the junction contained 14 bases not matched to a gene. This CDR3 region has 17 residues. The CDR3 DNA is TGTGCCATCGGGGGGAGCGGGGCGTCCGCTAGCACAGATACGCAGTATTTT. Translated: CAIGGSGASASTDTQYF.

The rearrangement joins TRBV7-8 to TRBJ1-5; D unclear. The CDR3 contains 13 residues. Germline CDR1 and CDR2: SGHVS and FQNEAQ. Trimming stripped 3 bases from V and 2 bases from J, with 5 bases between. CDR3 bases: TGTGCCAGCAGCTTGGGCCGCAATCAGCCCCAGCATTTT. Translating it yields CASSLGRNQPQHF.

This chain connects TRBV5-1 to TRBJ2-3, with a possible D match to TRBD1 (5 bases). CDR3 length: 15 residues. V lost 1 base to trimming and J lost 0 bases, with 9 bases between them. CDR1 and CDR2 from the germline V gene are SGHRS and YFSETQ. CDR3: CASSLQGSSTDTQYF. CDR3 DNA sequence: TGCGCCAGCAGCTTGCAGGGTTCTAGCACAGATACGCAGTATTTT.

The chain combines TRBV9 with TRBJ2-5; the match to TRBD2 covers 12 bases. There are 17 residues in the CDR3. With V trimmed by 0 bases and J by 5 bases, 8 bases remained unmatched. From germline, CDR1 is SGDLS and CDR2 YYNGEE. CDR3 amino acids: CASSVAGLAGGPETQYF. CDR3 in DNA: TGTGCCAGCAGCGTAGCTGGGCTAGCGGGGGGGCCGGAGACCCAGTACTTC.

The gene calls are TRBV9 and TRBJ2-7; D might be TRBD2 (6 bases). Trimming took off 0 bases at V and 0 bases at J, with 13 bases between the two ends. The germline CDR1 and CDR2 sequences are SGDLS and YYNGEE. This CDR3 has 16 residues. The CDR3 DNA is TGTGCCAGCAGCGTAGTTCGTCCGACTAGCTCCTACGAGCAGTACTTC. It yields the protein CASSVVRPTSSYEQYF. Full variable domain (missing parts from reference TRBV9 and TRBJ2-7): DSGVTQTPKHLITATGQRVTLRCSPRSGDLSVYWYQQSLDQGLQFLIQYYNGEERAKGNILERFSAQQFPDLHSELNLSSLELGDSALYFCASSVVRPTSSYEQYFGPGTRLTVT.

The chain employs TRBV5-1 and TRBJ2-7; a weak D match, TRBD2 (5 bases). The germline V gene has CDR1 SGHRS and CDR2 YFSETQ. V was shortened by 4 bases and J by 0 bases, with 11 bases between the two germline ends. This CDR3 region has 14 residues. The DNA of the CDR3 is TGCGCCAGCAGCCCCGGAGGTACCTCCTACGAGCAGTACTTC. Translated, it gives CASSPGGTSYEQYF. The whole variable domain, filled in from reference TRBV5-1 and TRBJ2-7, reads KAGVTQTPRYLIKTRGQQVTLSCSPISGHRSVSWYQQTPGQGLQFLFEYFSETQRNKGNFPGRFSGRQFSNSRSEMNVSTLELGDSALYLCASSPGGTSYEQYFGPGTRLTVT.

The V call is TRBV7-3, the J call TRBJ2-3, with D possibly TRBD1 on 5 matching bases. Trimming pared 2 bases from V and 0 bases from J, leaving 9 bases between. Germline CDR1 reads SGHTA; CDR2 reads FQGTGA. The CDR3 is made up of 15 amino acids. The CDR3 DNA is TGTGCCAGCAGCTTATGGGGCGGTAGCACAGATACGCAGTATTTT. This gives the protein CASSLWGGSTDTQYF.